The following is a TCR beta chain sequence with its context. Some clones are missing from TCRdb's copy, which holds only in-frame ones; the method was immunoSEQ multiplex PCR. The data contain a few hundred thousand clones, about 86% of them singletons. This CDR3 region has 15 residues. Unmatched junction bases numbered 4, after V lost 3 bases and J lost 4 bases. Germline CDR1 MRHNA, CDR2 SNTAGT. The sample belongs to a study of blood T cell repertoires in COVID-19. This chain connects TRBV6-4 to TRBJ2-2; 8 bases agree with TRBD1. Material: peripheral blood. The receptor was isolated from a woman in her forties or fifties with COVID-19, enrolled during active disease. The CDR3 spells CASSEGQAGTGELFF. As DNA, the CDR3 is TGTGCCAGCAGTGAGGGACAGGCGGGCACCGGGGAGCTGTTTTTT.